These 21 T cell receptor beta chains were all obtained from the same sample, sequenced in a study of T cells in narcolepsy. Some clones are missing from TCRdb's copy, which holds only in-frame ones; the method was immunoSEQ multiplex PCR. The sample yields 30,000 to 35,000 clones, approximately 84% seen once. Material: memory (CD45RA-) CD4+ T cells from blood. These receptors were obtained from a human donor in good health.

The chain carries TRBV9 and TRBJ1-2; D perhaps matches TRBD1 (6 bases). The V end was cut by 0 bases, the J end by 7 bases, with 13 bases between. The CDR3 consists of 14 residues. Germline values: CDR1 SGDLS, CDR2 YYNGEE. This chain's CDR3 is CASSVGQGGIGYTF. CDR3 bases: TGTGCCAGCAGCGTAGGCCAAGGGGGGATTGGCTACACCTTC.

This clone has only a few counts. The CDR3 loop reads CAWSGQVNRNQPQHF. CDR3 coding DNA: TGTGCCTGGAGTGGACAGGTCAATCGCAATCAGCCCCAGCATTTT. The chain couples TRBV30 to TRBJ1-5, with D possibly matching TRBD1 (6 bases). CDR1 and CDR2 from the germline V gene are GTSNPN and SVGIG (reference sequence). Trimming cost V 1 base and J 2 bases, with 12 bases left between them. There are 15 residues in the CDR3.

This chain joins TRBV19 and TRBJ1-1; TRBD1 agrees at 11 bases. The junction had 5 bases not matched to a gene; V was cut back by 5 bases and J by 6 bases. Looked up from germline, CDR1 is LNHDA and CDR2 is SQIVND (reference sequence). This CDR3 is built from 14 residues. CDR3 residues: CASSAWDRGAEAFF. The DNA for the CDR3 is TGTGCCAGTAGTGCTTGGGACAGGGGGGCTGAAGCTTTCTTT.

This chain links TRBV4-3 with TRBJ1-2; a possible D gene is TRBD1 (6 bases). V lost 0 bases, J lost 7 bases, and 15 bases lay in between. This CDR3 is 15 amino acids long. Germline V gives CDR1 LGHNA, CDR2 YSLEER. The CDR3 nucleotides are TGCGCCAGCAGCCAAGATAGTCCCGGGGGCGGTGGCTACACCTTC. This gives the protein CASSQDSPGGGGYTF.

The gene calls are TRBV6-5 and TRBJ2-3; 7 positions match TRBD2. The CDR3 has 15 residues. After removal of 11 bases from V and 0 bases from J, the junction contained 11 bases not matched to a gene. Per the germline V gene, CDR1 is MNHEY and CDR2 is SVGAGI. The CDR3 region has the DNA TGTGCCGTTCGGATGGCTAGCGGTAGCACAGATACGCAGTATTTT. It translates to CAVRMASGSTDTQYF.

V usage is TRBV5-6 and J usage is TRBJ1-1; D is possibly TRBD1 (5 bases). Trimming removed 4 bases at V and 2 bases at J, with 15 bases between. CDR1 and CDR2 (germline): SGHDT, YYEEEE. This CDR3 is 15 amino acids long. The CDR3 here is CASSPRGRKNTEAFF. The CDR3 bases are TGTGCCAGCAGCCCCCGGGGCCGGAAAAACACTGAAGCTTTCTTT.

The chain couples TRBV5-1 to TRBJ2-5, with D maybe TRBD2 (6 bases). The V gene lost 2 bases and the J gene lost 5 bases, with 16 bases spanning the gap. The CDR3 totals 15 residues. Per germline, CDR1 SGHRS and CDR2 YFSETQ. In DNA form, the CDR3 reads TGCGCCAGCAGCTTCGGGGGTGCTAGTGGCGAGACCCAGTACTTC. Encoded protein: CASSFGGASGETQYF.

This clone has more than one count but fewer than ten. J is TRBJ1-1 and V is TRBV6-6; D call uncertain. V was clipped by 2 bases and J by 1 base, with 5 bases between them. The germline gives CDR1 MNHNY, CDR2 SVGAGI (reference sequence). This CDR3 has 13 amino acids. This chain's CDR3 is CASSYKENTEAFF. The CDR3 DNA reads TGTGCCAGCAGTTACAAGGAGAACACTGAAGCTTTCTTT.

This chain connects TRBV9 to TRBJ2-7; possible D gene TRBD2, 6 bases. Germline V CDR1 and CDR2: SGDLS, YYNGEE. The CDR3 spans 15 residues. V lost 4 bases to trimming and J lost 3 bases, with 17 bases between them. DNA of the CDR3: TGTGCCAGCAGCCCCCGGGCTAGCGCTATCTACGAGCAGTACTTC. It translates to CASSPRASAIYEQYF.

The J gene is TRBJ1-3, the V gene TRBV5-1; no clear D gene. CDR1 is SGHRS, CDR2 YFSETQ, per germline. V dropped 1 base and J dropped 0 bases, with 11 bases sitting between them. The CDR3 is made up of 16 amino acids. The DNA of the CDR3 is TGCGCCAGCAGCTTGACCGACCGATTCTCTGGAAACACCATATATTTT. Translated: CASSLTDRFSGNTIYF. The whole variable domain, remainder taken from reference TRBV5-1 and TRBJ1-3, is KAGVTQTPRYLIKTRGQQVTLSCSPISGHRSVSWYQQTPGQGLQFLFEYFSETQRNKGNFPGRFSGRQFSNSRSEMNVSTLELGDSALYLCASSLTDRFSGNTIYFGEGSWLTVV.

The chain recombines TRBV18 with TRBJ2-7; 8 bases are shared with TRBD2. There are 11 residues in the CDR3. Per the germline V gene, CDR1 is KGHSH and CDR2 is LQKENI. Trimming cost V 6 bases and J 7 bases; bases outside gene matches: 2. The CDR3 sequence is CASSAGGEQYF. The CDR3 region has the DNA TGTGCCAGCTCCGCGGGGGGAGAGCAGTACTTC.

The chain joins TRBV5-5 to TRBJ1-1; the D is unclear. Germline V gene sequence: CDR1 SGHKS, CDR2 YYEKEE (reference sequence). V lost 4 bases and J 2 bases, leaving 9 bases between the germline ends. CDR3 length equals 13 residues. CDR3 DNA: TGTGCCAGCAGCACCGGACCTAACACTGAAGCTTTCTTT. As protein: CASSTGPNTEAFF.

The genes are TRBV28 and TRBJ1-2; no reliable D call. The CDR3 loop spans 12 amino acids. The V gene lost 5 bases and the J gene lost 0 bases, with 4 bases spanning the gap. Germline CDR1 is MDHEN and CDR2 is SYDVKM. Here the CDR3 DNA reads TGTGCCAGCAGTCCAGCTAACTATGGCTACACCTTC. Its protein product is CASSPANYGYTF.

The CDR3, as DNA: TGTGCCAGCAGCCGCCGCCTCAGGGAAACCTACGAGCAGTACTTC. Translated, it gives CASSRRLRETYEQYF. This chain uses TRBV5-6 with TRBJ2-7; TRBD1 is a possible D gene (5 bases). The CDR3 spans 15 residues. Germline assignment: CDR1 SGHDT and CDR2 YYEEEE. Trimming cost V 4 bases and J 2 bases, with 16 bases left between them.

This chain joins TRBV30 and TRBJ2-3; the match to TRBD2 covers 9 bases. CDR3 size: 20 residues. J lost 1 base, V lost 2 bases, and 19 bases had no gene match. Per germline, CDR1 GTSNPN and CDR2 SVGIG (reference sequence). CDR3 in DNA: TGTGCCTGGAGTTATAATATCCATCCAGCGGGGGGCCGGGGCACAGATACGCAGTATTTT. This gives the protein CAWSYNIHPAGGRGTDTQYF. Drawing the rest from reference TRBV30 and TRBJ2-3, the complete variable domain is SQTIHQWPATLVQPVGSPLSLECTVEGTSNPNLYWYRQAAGRGLQLLFYSVGIGQISSEVPQNLSASRPQDRQFILSSKKLLLSDSGFYLCAWSYNIHPAGGRGTDTQYFGPGTRLTVL.

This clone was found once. CDR3 sequence: CAGPPRGGTLAKNIQYF. The DNA for the CDR3 is TGTGCCGGCCCGCCGCGGGGCGGGACACTAGCCAAAAACATTCAGTACTTC. The J gene is TRBJ2-4, the V gene TRBV21-1. TRBV21-1 is a documented pseudogene. CDR3 length equals 17 residues.

For the CDR3, the DNA is TGTGCCAGCAGCCCAGGGCTGGGTCAGCCCCAGCATTTT. Amino acid sequence: CASSPGLGQPQHF. This chain links TRBV7-2 with TRBJ1-5, with D possibly being TRBD1 (5 bases). V was trimmed by 5 bases and J by 6 bases, leaving 11 bases between them. The CDR3 covers 13 residues. Germline lookup yields CDR1 SGHTA and CDR2 FQGNSA.

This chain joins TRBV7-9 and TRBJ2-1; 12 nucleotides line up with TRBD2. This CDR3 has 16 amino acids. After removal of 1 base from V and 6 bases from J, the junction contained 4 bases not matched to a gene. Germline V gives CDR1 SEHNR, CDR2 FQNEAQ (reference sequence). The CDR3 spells CASSLELAGGLNEQFF. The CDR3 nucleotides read TGTGCCAGCAGCTTAGAACTAGCGGGAGGCCTCAATGAGCAGTTCTTC.

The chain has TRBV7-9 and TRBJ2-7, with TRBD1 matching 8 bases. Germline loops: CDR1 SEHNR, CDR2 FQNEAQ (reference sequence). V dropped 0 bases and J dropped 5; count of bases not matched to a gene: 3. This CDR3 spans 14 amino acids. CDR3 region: CASSLARQGNEQYF. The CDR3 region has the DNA TGTGCCAGCAGCTTAGCTAGACAGGGGAACGAGCAGTACTTC. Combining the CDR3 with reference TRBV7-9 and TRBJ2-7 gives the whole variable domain DTGVSQNPRHKITKRGQNVTFRCDPISEHNRLYWYRQTLGQGPEFLTYFQNEAQLEKSRLLSDRFSAERPKGSFSTLEIQRTEQGDSAMYLCASSLARQGNEQYFGPGTRLTVT.

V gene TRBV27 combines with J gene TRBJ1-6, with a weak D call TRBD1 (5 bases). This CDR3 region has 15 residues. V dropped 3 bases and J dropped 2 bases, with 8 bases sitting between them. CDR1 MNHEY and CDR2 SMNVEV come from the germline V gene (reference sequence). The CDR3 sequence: CASSLRGTYNSPLHF. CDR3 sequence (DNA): TGTGCCAGCAGTTTGAGGGGCACCTATAATTCACCCCTCCACTTT.

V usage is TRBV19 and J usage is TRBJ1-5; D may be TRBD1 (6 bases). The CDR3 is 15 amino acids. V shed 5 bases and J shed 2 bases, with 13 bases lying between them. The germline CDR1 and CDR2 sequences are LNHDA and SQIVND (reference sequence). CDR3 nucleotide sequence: TGTGCCAGTAGTGTCCAGGGGACGGGCAATCAGCCCCAGCATTTT. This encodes CASSVQGTGNQPQHF. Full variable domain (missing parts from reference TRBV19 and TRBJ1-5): DGGITQSPKYLFRKEGQNVTLSCEQNLNHDAMYWYRQDPGQGLRLIYYSQIVNDFQKGDIAEGYSVSREKKESFPLTVTSAQKNPTAFYLCASSVQGTGNQPQHFGDGTRLSIL.